The 2 T cell receptor beta chains below come from one sample, sequenced in a study of cytomegalovirus exposure and HLA in healthy donors. Method: immunoSEQ multiplex PCR; TCRdb's copy keeps in-frame clones and lacks some. The data show 250,000 to 350,000 clones, with approximately 87% seen just once and 0.92% held by the top ten. The sample was PBMCs. The receptors here all came from a young woman in good health and CMV-seronegative.

The chain combines TRBV19 with TRBJ1-2; no clear D gene. CDR1 is LNHDA, CDR2 SQIVND, per germline (reference sequence). This CDR3 contains 11 residues. V lost 5 bases and J lost 8, with 9 bases in between. CDR3 coding DNA: TGTGCCAGTAGTGGAGGGAGCGGCTACACCTTC. Translated, it gives CASSGGSGYTF.

This rearrangement joins TRBV19 to TRBJ1-2; TRBD1 matches 10 bases. From germline, CDR1 is LNHDA and CDR2 SQIVND (reference sequence). The CDR3 has 14 residues. Trimming cost V 7 bases and J 8 bases; bases outside gene matches: 10. The CDR3 loop is CASTRDRGRGGYTF. For the CDR3, the DNA is TGTGCCAGTACCCGGGACAGGGGACGTGGAGGCTACACCTTC.